The clone carrying this T cell receptor (beta chain) was seen at least ten times. One entry per CDR3 protein, called by TCRdb with MiXCR from the RACE reads. The sample carries about 190,000 distinct CDR3 sequences, around a quarter recorded once. This sample is part of a study of human T cells and chemical hapten exposure. Time point described: patch test 3, about 24 weeks after DPC sensitization. The treatment here: therapeutic diphenylcyclopropenone sensitization with weekly scalp DPC. The V end was cut by 0 bases, the J end by 5 bases, with 11 bases between. The CDR3 runs to 15 residues. The germline V gene encodes CDR1 MGHRA and CDR2 YSYEKL.

The clonotype originates from a woman aged 40-49 years with alopecia areata. Some clones in this sample may be carry-over from other donors' samples. Sequencing was performed on whole blood, taken in connection with sensitization to the hapten diphenylcyclopropenone (DPC). This rearrangement joins TRBV4-1 to TRBJ1-5; D is unclear. For the CDR3, the DNA is TGCGCCAGCAGCCAAGATTTCCAGCAATATCAGCCCCAGCATTTT. Protein: CASSQDFQQYQPQHF.